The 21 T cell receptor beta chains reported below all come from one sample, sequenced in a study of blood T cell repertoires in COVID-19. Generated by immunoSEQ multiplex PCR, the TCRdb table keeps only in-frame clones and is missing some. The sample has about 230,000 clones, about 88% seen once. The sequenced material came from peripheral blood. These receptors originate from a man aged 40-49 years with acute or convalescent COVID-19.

CDR3 in DNA: TGTGCCAGCAGTTCCGACAGGGGCAAAAAACTGTTTTTT. Translated: CASSSDRGKKLFF. The rearrangement links TRBV12-3 or TRBV12-4 to TRBJ1-4, with TRBD1 identical over 8 bases. The CDR3 length is 13 residues. V lost 4 bases to trimming and J lost 9 bases; unmatched junction nucleotides: 4.

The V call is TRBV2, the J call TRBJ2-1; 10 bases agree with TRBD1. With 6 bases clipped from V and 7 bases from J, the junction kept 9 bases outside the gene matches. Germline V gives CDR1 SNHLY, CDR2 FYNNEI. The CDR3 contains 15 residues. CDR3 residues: CASRVRDRGLNEQFF. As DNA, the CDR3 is TGTGCCAGCAGGGTCCGGGACAGGGGCCTTAATGAGCAGTTCTTC.

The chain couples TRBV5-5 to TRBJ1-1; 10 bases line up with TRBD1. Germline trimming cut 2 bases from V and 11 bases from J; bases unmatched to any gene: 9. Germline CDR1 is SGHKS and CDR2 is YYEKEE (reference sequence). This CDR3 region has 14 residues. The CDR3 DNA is TGTGCCAGCAGCTTCAGAGGCGGGACAGGGGAGGCTTTCTTT. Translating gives CASSFRGGTGEAFF. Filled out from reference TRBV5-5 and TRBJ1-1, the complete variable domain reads DAGVTQSPTHLIKTRGQQVTLRCSPISGHKSVSWYQQVLGQGPQFIFQYYEKEERGRGNFPDRFSARQFPNYSSELNVNALLLGDSALYLCASSFRGGTGEAFFGQGTRLTVV.

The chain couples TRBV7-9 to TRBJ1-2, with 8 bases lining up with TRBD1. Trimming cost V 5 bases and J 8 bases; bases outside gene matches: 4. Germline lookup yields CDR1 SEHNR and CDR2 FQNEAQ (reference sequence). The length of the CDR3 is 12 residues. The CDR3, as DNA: TGTGCCAGCAGCAACAGGGGGAAAGGCTACACCTTC. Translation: CASSNRGKGYTF.

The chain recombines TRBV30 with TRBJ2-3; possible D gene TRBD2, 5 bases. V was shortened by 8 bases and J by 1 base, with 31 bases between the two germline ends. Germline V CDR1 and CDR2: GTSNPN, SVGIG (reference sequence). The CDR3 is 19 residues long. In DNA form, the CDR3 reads TGTGCCCCCGTTACAAGCGGTCGTTTGAGTCCCACCCGCACAGATACGCAGTATTTT. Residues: CAPVTSGRLSPTRTDTQYF. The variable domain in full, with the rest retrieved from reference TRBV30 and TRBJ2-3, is SQTIHQWPATLVQPVGSPLSLECTVEGTSNPNLYWYRQAAGRGLQLLFYSVGIGQISSEVPQNLSASRPQDRQFILSSKKLLLSDSGFYLCAPVTSGRLSPTRTDTQYFGPGTRLTVL.

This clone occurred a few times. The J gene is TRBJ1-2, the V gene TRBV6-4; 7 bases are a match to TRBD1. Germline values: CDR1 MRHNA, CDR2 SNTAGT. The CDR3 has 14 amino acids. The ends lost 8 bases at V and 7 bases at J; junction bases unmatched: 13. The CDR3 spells CASLRGPPGGGYTF. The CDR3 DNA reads TGTGCCAGCCTACGCGGGCCACCAGGGGGTGGCTACACCTTC.

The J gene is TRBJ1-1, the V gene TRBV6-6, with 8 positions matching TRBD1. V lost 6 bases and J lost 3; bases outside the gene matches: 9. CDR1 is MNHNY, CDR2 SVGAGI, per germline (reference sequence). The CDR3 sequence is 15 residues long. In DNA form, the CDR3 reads TGTGCCAGCAGACCCGGGACAGGCTATTACACTGAAGCTTTCTTT. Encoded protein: CASRPGTGYYTEAFF.

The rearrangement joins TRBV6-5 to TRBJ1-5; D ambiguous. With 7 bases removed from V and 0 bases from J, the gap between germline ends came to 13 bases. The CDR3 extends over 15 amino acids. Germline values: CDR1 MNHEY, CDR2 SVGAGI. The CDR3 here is CASIGEGYSNQPQHF. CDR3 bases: TGTGCCAGCATCGGGGAAGGGTATAGCAATCAGCCCCAGCATTTT.

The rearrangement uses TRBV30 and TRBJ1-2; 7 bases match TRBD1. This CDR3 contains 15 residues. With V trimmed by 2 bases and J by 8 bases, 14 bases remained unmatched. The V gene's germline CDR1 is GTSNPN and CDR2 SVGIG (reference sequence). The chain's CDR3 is CAWSPTGSLLEGYTF. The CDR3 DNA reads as TGTGCCTGGAGTCCGACAGGGTCTCTTCTTGAGGGCTACACCTTC.

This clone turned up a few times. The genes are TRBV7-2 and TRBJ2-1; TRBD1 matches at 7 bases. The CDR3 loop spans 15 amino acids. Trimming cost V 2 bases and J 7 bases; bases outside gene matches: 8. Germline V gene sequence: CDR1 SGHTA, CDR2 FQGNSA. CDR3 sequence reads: CASSLYGTERNEQFF. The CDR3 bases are TGTGCCAGCAGCTTATATGGGACAGAGCGTAATGAGCAGTTCTTC.

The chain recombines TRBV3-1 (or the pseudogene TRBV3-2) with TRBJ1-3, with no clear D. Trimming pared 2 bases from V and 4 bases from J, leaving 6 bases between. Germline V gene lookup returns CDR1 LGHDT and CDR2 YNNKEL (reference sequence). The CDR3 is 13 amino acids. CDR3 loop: CASSQFLGNTIYF. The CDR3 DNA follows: TGTGCCAGCAGCCAATTTCTCGGAAACACCATATATTTT.

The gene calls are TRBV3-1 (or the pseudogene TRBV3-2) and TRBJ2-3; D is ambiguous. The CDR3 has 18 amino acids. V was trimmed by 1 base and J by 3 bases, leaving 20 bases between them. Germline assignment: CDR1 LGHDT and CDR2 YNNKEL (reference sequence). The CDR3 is CASSQGHRSESRTDTQYF. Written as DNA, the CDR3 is TGTGCCAGCAGCCAAGGCCACCGGAGCGAGTCTAGAACAGATACGCAGTATTTT.

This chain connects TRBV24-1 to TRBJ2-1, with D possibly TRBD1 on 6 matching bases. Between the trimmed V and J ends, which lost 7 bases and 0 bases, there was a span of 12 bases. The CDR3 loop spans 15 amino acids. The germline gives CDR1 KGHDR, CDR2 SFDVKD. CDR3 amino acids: CATSRDTSSYNEQFF. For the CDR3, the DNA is TGTGCCACCAGCCGGGACACGAGCTCCTACAATGAGCAGTTCTTC.

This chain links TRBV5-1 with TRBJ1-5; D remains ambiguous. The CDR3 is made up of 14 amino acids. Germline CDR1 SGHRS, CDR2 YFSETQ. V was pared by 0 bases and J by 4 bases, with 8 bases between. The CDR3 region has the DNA TGCGCCAGCAGCTTGGACAGTGCGAATCAGCCCCAGCATTTT. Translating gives CASSLDSANQPQHF.

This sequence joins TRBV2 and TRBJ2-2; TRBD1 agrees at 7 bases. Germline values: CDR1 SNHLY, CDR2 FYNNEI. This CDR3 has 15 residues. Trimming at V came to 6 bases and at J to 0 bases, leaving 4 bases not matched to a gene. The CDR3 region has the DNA TGTGCCAGCAGGGAGACAGGGTCGAACACCGGGGAGCTGTTTTTT. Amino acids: CASRETGSNTGELFF.

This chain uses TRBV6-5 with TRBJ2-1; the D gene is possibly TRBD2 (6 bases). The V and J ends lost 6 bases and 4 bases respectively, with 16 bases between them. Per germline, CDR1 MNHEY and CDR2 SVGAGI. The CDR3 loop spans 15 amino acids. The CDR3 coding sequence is TGTGCCAGCAGCCTTGCACCGGCGGGGTACAATGAGCAGTTCTTC. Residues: CASSLAPAGYNEQFF.

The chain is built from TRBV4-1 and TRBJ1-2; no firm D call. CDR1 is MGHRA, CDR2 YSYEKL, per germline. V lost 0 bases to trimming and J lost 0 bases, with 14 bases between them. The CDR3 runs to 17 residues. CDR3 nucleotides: TGCGCCAGCAGCCAAGATAGTTGGAGGATCTCTAACTATGGCTACACCTTC. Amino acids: CASSQDSWRISNYGYTF.

In DNA form, the CDR3 reads TGCGCCAGCAGCTTCACAGGATTGAAAGAGACCCAGTACTTC. It encodes CASSFTGLKETQYF. The chain combines TRBV5-1 with TRBJ2-5; perhaps TRBD1 as D (5 bases). The CDR3 runs 14 residues. Trimming took off 2 bases at V and 3 bases at J, with 11 bases between the two ends. The V gene's germline CDR1 is SGHRS and CDR2 YFSETQ.

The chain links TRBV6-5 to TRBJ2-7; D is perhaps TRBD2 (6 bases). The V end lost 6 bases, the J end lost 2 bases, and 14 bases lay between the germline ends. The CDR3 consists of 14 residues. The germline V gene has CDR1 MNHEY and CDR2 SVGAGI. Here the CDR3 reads CASRSLGGTYEQYF. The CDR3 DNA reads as TGTGCCAGCAGGTCGCTGGGGGGAACCTACGAGCAGTACTTC.

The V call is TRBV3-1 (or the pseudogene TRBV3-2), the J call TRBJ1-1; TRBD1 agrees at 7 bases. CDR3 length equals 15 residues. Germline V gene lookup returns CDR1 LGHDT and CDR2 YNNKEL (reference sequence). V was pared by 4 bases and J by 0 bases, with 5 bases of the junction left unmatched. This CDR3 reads CASSRQTGLNTEAFF. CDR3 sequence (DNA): TGTGCCAGCAGCCGCCAGACAGGGCTGAACACTGAAGCTTTCTTT.

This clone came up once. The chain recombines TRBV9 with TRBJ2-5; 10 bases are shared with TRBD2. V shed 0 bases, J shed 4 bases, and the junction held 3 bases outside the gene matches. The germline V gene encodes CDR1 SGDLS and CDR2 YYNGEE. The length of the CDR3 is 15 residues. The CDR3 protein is CASSVGLAGIETQYF. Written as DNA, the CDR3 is TGTGCCAGCAGCGTAGGACTAGCGGGTATAGAGACCCAGTACTTC.